A selection of T cell receptor beta chains follows, all from one sample in a study of shared clonotypes between healthy human individuals. Clones were sequenced by immunoSEQ multiplex PCR, and TCRdb holds only the in-frame ones, with some missing. The sample holds fewer than 1.4 million clones, around 78% seen once. Input material: memory CD4+ T cells from PBMCs. These receptor sequences come from a man aged 18 to 35 in good health. Some clones in this sample may be carry-over from other donors' samples. CDR3s include the opening cysteine and the closing phenylalanine or tryptophan. The order of the fields is V gene, clone size, D gene, J gene, CDR3 protein, CDR3 DNA. D genes are given only for firm matches. Where a row states a size, it is once, few, many or the class of an expanded clone; other rows omit it.

TRBV16	NA	TRBD2	TRBJ2-7	CASSRNDMGLGRAEQYF	TGTGCCAGCAGCCGGAACGATATGGGACTAGGTCGAGCCGAGCAGTACTTC
TRBV11-2	NA	NA	TRBJ1-1	CASSSVRRNTEAFF	TGTGCCAGCAGCTCCGTCCGGCGGAACACTGAAGCTTTCTTT
TRBV27	many	NA	TRBJ2-3	CASSSPRVSTDTQYF	TGTGCCAGCAGTTCCCCCAGGGTTAGCACAGATACGCAGTATTTT
TRBV7-2	NA	NA	TRBJ2-3	CASSLFRGRSTDTQYF	TGTGCCAGCAGCTTATTTCGCGGGCGGAGCACAGATACGCAGTATTTT
TRBV6-6	NA	NA	TRBJ1-1	CASSPSGGRAFF	TGTGCCAGCAGTCCCAGCGGCGGGAGGGCTTTCTTT
TRBV2	NA	NA	TRBJ2-3	CASSPILSVGADTQYF	TGTGCCAGCAGCCCAATTTTATCGGTGGGCGCAGATACGCAGTATTTT
TRBV14	NA	NA	TRBJ1-2	CASNQDLRFYGYTF	TGTGCCAGCAACCAAGATTTGAGGTTCTATGGCTACACCTTC
TRBV29-1	NA	NA	TRBJ1-2	CSVEDRRQTNYGYTF	TGCAGCGTTGAAGATAGGAGGCAAACCAACTATGGCTACACCTTC
TRBV5-1	NA	TRBD1	TRBJ2-7	CASSLALGQPYEQYF	TGCGCCAGCAGCTTGGCTCTGGGACAGCCCTACGAGCAGTACTTC
TRBV29-1	many	NA	TRBJ1-2	CSVDLNYGYTF	TGCAGCGTCGACCTGAACTATGGCTACACCTTC
TRBV5-4	many	TRBD1	TRBJ2-7	CASSLTGDSYEQYF	TGTGCCAGCAGCTTGACAGGGGACTCCTACGAGCAGTACTTC
TRBV30	NA	NA	TRBJ2-1	CAWTEEVHNEQFF	TGTGCCTGGACAGAGGAGGTCCACAATGAGCAGTTCTTC
TRBV7-2	NA	TRBD2	TRBJ2-7	CASSLSGNPSYEQYF	TGTGCCAGCAGCCTTAGCGGGAACCCTTCCTACGAGCAGTACTTC
TRBV5-1	once	NA	TRBJ2-6	CASSLGPGELAGANVLTF	TGCGCCAGCAGCTTGGGTCCGGGGGAATTAGCTGGGGCCAACGTCCTGACTTTC
TRBV25-1	NA	NA	TRBJ1-2	CASSDTAGPVNYGYTF	TGTGCCAGCAGTGATACTGCAGGGCCTGTTAACTATGGCTACACCTTC
TRBV11-2	NA	NA	TRBJ1-4	CASSADRLPEKLFF	TGTGCCAGCAGCGCCGACAGGCTGCCTGAAAAACTGTTTTTT
TRBV7-9	NA	TRBD1	TRBJ2-3	CASSTGGVEDTQYF	TGTGCCAGCAGTACAGGGGGCGTTGAAGATACGCAGTATTTT
TRBV11-2	NA	NA	TRBJ2-1	CASSPNSGTYNEQFF	TGTGCCAGCAGCCCCAATAGCGGCACCTACAATGAGCAGTTCTTC
TRBV7-9	many	TRBD1	TRBJ1-1	CASSLQGANTEAFF	TGTGCCAGCAGCTTACAGGGGGCGAACACTGAAGCTTTCTTT
TRBV28	NA	TRBD1	TRBJ2-7	CASSTTGTASTEQYF	TGTGCCAGCAGTACGACCGGGACAGCTTCTACCGAGCAGTACTTC
TRBV7-2	NA	NA	TRBJ2-7	CASRPLAGYEQYF	TGTGCCAGCAGGCCCTTGGCTGGTTACGAGCAGTACTTC
TRBV11-2	NA	NA	TRBJ2-7	CASSSALQGKDYEQYF	TGTGCCAGCAGTTCGGCCCTCCAAGGGAAAGACTACGAGCAGTACTTC
TRBV11-2	few	NA	TRBJ2-7	CASSLAGVFYEQYF	TGTGCCAGCAGCTTAGCGGGAGTTTTTTACGAGCAGTACTTC
TRBV6-6	NA	NA	TRBJ2-7	CASSRRETYEQYF	TGTGCCAGCAGTCGACGGGAGACCTACGAGCAGTACTTC
TRBV29-1	once	NA	TRBJ2-1	CSVGLPLGNEQFF	TGCAGCGTTGGGCTTCCCTTGGGTAATGAGCAGTTCTTC
TRBV18	NA	NA	TRBJ2-7	CASSPPSKGSYEQYF	TGTGCCAGCTCACCACCGAGTAAGGGATCCTACGAGCAGTACTTC
TRBV5-1	NA	NA	TRBJ1-4	CASSLLGESNEKLFF	TGCGCCAGCAGCTTACTCGGCGAGTCTAATGAAAAACTGTTTTTT
TRBV27	once	TRBD1	TRBJ2-1	CASSSPRDRGLPEQFF	TGTGCCAGCAGTTCCCCTCGGGACAGGGGGCTTCCTGAGCAGTTCTTC
TRBV9	many	NA	TRBJ2-3	CASSLRLGGTQYF	TGTGCCAGCAGCCTCAGACTAGGCGGTACGCAGTATTTT
TRBV5-4	once	NA	TRBJ2-7	CASSKESHTGSEQYF	TGTGCCAGCAGTAAAGAAAGTCACACGGGGTCCGAGCAGTACTTC
TRBV6-1	few	NA	TRBJ1-5	CASSDHRGNQPQHF	TGTGCCAGCAGTGACCACAGGGGCAATCAGCCCCAGCATTTT
TRBV27	NA	TRBD1	TRBJ1-3	CASSPRTGRAGNTIYF	TGTGCCAGCAGTCCACGGACAGGGAGGGCTGGAAACACCATATATTTT
TRBV7-9	once	NA	TRBJ2-1	CASSPQGSNEQFF	TGTGCCAGCAGCCCACAGGGATCGAATGAGCAGTTCTTC
TRBV18	NA	TRBD2	TRBJ2-7	CASSSTQTSGRTAEQYF	TGTGCCAGCTCATCTACTCAGACTAGCGGGAGAACTGCCGAGCAGTACTTC
TRBV6-6	NA	NA	TRBJ1-3	CASRPGGGFGNTIYF	TGTGCCAGCAGACCCGGGGGAGGGTTTGGAAACACCATATATTTT
TRBV19	NA	TRBD1	TRBJ2-7	CASSLTGLYEQYF	TGTGCCAGTAGCCTGACAGGGCTCTACGAGCAGTACTTC
TRBV29-1	few	TRBD2	TRBJ2-1	CSVGKTSGSSEQFF	TGCAGCGTCGGGAAGACTAGCGGGAGTAGTGAGCAGTTCTTC
TRBV28	NA	TRBD1	TRBJ2-7	CASTPTGGGYEQYF	TGTGCCAGCACCCCGACAGGGGGAGGCTACGAGCAGTACTTC
TRBV5-6	NA	TRBD2	TRBJ2-1	CASSSRGLAERGNEQFF	TGTGCCAGCAGCTCCCGAGGACTAGCGGAGAGGGGGAATGAGCAGTTCTTC
TRBV7-3	NA	NA	TRBJ2-3	CASSPGPTDTQYF	TGTGCCAGCAGCCCGGGCCCCACAGATACGCAGTATTTT
TRBV6-1	NA	TRBD2	TRBJ2-2	CASSAGTRVDTGELFF	TGTGCCAGCAGTGCCGGGACTAGGGTTGACACCGGGGAGCTGTTTTTT
TRBV28	NA	NA	TRBJ1-5	CASRPAAVYSNQPQHF	TGTGCCAGCAGACCGGCGGCAGTTTATAGCAATCAGCCCCAGCATTTT
TRBV10-2	NA	TRBD1	TRBJ1-1	CASSSRQGANVNTEAFF	TGCGCCAGCAGTTCTCGACAGGGGGCGAATGTGAACACTGAAGCTTTCTTT
TRBV19	once	NA	TRBJ2-7	CASSMGAEQYF	TGTGCCAGTAGTATGGGGGCCGAGCAGTACTTC
TRBV30	NA	NA	TRBJ2-1	CACPRGGSYNEQFF	TGTGCCTGCCCTAGGGGGGGCTCCTACAATGAGCAGTTCTTC
TRBV27	few	NA	TRBJ1-2	CASRDRPRTGKTNYGYTF	TGTGCCAGCAGAGACCGACCGAGAACAGGGAAAACTAACTATGGCTACACCTTC
TRBV6-6	NA	TRBD1	TRBJ2-7	CASSGPGQGIYEQYF	TGTGCCAGCAGTGGACCGGGACAGGGGATCTACGAGCAGTACTTC
TRBV28	few	TRBD1	TRBJ2-7	CASSLTDRVEQYF	TGTGCCAGCAGTTTAACCGACAGGGTCGAGCAGTACTTC